This paragraph covers one T cell receptor (delta chain) sequence. This clone is large (0.1 to 1%) in its sample. No antigen is known for it. The input lacks base qualities; no much larger clone sits a single base away. Other DNA variants within this sample encode the same CDR3. The method was RT-PCR. To generate TCR cDNA, PBMC RNA underwent reverse transcription with SuperScript II using gamma-chain- and delta-chain-specific primers. After purification with AMPure XP beads, the cDNA was amplified and indexed with Illumina adapters using the Nextera XT Index Kit. gammadelta TCR libraries were sequenced on an Illumina MiSeq with a V2 300-cycle kit. Per the authors' processing: Using MiXCR v2.1.12, CDR3 sequences were assembled, and reads were mapped onto D, J and V genes obtained from GenBank. VDJtools v1.2.1 was used to perform repertoire analyses of the CDR3 clonotypes. TCRdb reran clone calling on the public reads with CATT; rows sharing one DNA sequence were then combined. TCRdb, rather than the study authors, made the V and J calls. In all, the sample holds around 1,700 delta-chain clones, and roughly 6.7% of those were seen once. The ten largest clonotypes hold around 3.4% of the sample.

This specimen belongs to a study of delta chains in infants with herpesvirus infections (dated by TCRdb to 2022 to 2023). Concerning the study at large: From birth, the study prospectively followed a Ugandan infant birth cohort to characterize gammadelta T cell responses to primary cytomegalovirus (CMV) infection. Blood samples from the infants were grouped into approximate ages of 1.5, 4, 8 and 12 months. Using PBMC, gammadelta TCRs were sequenced for more than 15 CMV-infected infants, one of whom was congenitally infected, and for several CMV-uninfected infants who had enough sample available. The study looked for a public fetal Vdelta1/Vgamma8 gammadelta TCR clonotype in infants infected with CMV after birth. Belgian fetal and cord blood gammadelta TCR data that had been published previously were included solely for comparison and were not produced in this cohort.

Pregnant women receiving prenatal care in Kampala, Uganda, were recruited, and the infants of these women were enrolled, with documentation of maternal HIV status required. Home visits to families took place weekly, and collection of infant clinical information, oral swabs and peripheral blood began at 6 weeks of age and was repeated every 4 months after that. Blood was drawn into heparin tubes, and PBMC were isolated via Ficoll-Paque density gradient centrifugation and then cryopreserved. Summary of the overall study and its limitations: The authors acknowledged a small sample size and a lack of race- or environment-matched controls, because almost all Ugandans acquire CMV before adulthood. Of some 20 CMV-infected infants, 4 carried the public Vdelta1 clonotype: three infants infected postnatally before 120 days of age and the congenitally infected infant. Public-clonotype frequency among Vdelta1 cells appeared to be inversely correlated with age at infection and was observed to decay rapidly, seemingly without persisting beyond approximately 8 weeks. The public clonotype was found only at the first time point after infection and was absent in uninfected infants and in those infected after 120 days. The public clonotype might still be present below the detection limit in CMV-uninfected infants.

Inclusive of the bounding cysteine and phenylalanine, the CDR3 is 17 residues long. CDR3 DNA only is kept here, 51 bases in frame from base 1. Per the germline V gene, TSWWSYY is the CDR1 and QGS is the CDR2. V gives up 1 base and J gives up 9 bases, and the segment between their germline ends measures 24 bases. The chain joins TRDV1 to TRDJ1, with no reliable assignment of the D segment. The sample consisted of peripheral blood, taken at time point 1 of longitudinal follow-up. The receptor's source is a human donor who was a Ugandan infant, either HIV-exposed or HIV-unexposed (not recorded which). The nucleotide sequence reads TGTGCTCTTGGGGAACGGTCATCCTCCCCAAAGCCCGGGGAACTCATCTTT. Its coded protein is CALGERSSSPKPGELIF.